This paragraph covers one T cell receptor beta chain sequence. This sample is drawn from a study of blood T cell repertoires in COVID-19. Study-level information: The origin of the acute and convalescent COVID-19 samples was the United States, Italy and Spain. From T cells, B-cell-depleted T cells, or PBMCs came the material, which was cDNA or gDNA.

During active infection, Seattle patients enrolled and were then monitored through disease. The CDR3 totals 14 residues. Germline V CDR1 and CDR2: SGHTS, YDEGEE. V dropped 2 bases and J dropped 10; count of bases not matched to a gene: 2. In the original analysis: Estimation of nucleated cell counts relied on the amplification of reference gene primers. Generated by immunoSEQ multiplex PCR, the TCRdb table keeps only in-frame clones and is missing some. Clone size and V and J calls were adopted from that table, with D and trimming inferred from the DNA. The profile shows tens of thousands of clones, roughly 90% of them singletons.

Sequenced material: peripheral blood. The genes are TRBV5-8 and TRBJ2-1; 14 bases align to TRBD2. The clonotype originates from a man in his fifties with COVID-19, enrolled during active disease. Here the CDR3 reads CASSLGLAGGEQFF. DNA for the CDR3: TGTGCCAGCAGCTTAGGACTAGCGGGGGGAGAGCAGTTCTTC.